This record concerns one T cell receptor beta chain sequence. Its antigen is unidentified. Germline V gene lookup returns CDR1 DFQATT and CDR2 SNEGSKA (reference sequence). Trimming removed 5 bases from V and 2 bases from J, with 17 bases in between. The length of the CDR3 is 15 residues. The data were taken from a study of post-analysis software for immune sequencing data. At the level of the study: Patients had relapsing-remitting, secondary progressive or progressive-relapsing multiple sclerosis; some lacked subtype. Whole-study results and caveats: In patients, five or six TRBV segments were more frequent than in controls, with TRBV5-6, TRBV5-1 and TRBV20-1 among them.

Prepared TCR beta cDNA libraries contained unique molecular identifiers. TCRdb ran MiXCR on the PCR reads and lists one entry per CDR3 protein. The sample lists hundreds of thousands of distinct CDR3 sequences, approximately 60% occurring once. The V call is TRBV20-1, the J call TRBJ2-3, with a tentative D call TRBD2 (5 bases). Sequenced input: blood. The clonotype originates from a girl aged 2 to 10 with multiple sclerosis. The CDR3 loop is CSALSAAGATDTQYF. In nucleotides, the CDR3 is TGCAGTGCTCTATCCGCGGCGGGCGCCACAGATACGCAGTATTTT.